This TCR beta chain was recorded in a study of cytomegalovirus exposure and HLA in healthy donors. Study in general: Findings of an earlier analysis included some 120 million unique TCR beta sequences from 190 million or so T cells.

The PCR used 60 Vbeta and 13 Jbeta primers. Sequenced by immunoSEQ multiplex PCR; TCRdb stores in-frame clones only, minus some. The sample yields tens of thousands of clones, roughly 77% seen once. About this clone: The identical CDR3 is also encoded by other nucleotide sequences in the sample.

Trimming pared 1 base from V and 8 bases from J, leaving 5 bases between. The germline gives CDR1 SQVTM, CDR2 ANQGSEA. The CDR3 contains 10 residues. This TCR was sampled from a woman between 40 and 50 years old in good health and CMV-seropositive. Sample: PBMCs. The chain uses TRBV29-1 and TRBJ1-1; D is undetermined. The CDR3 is CSVEVSEAFF. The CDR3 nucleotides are TGCAGCGTTGAAGTGTCGGAAGCTTTCTTT.